This T cell receptor (beta chain) was profiled in a study of blood T cells in healthy people across ages. The CDR3 contains 13 residues. Germline CDR1 is SGHTA and CDR2 is FQGTGA. Alongside a J-beta primer mix, a sample-barcoded 5' primer served in a second PCR lasting about 6 to 11 cycles. Each cDNA molecule carried a tag from a template-switch adaptor that contained 12 random nucleotides. CDR3-containing paired-end reads numbered at least 2.5 million in each sample. In TCRdb, the 5' RACE reads were re-called with MiXCR into one record per CDR3 protein. In the table there are roughly 860,000 distinct CDR3 sequences, about 59% of which are singletons.

Sequencing input: blood. This receptor was obtained from a man between 25 and 39 years old in good health. This chain uses TRBV7-3 with TRBJ2-5; TRBD1 matches 7 bases. With the DNA end fitting TRBJ2-7 better, the J assignment may be wrong. The CDR3 spells CASSQHDRVEQYF. The CDR3 coding sequence is TGTGCCAGCAGCCAACACGACAGGGTCGAGCAGTACTTC.